The rows below give T cell receptor beta chains drawn from one sample of a study of T cells in tumors after PD-1 blockade. The table came from immunoSEQ multiplex PCR; TCRdb's copy has only in-frame clones and leaves some out. Here the sample spans over 30,000 clones, more than 70% being singletons. The material sequenced was PBMCs, taken before anti-PD-1 treatment. These receptors originate from a human donor with basal cell carcinoma. The CDR3 runs from the conserved cysteine through the conserved F or W. Fields, in order: clone size, J gene, V gene, D gene, CDR3 length, CDR3 protein, CDR3 DNA. The D gene is left open where the match is weak. Expanded clones get a size class; other rows say once, few or many, or leave the size out.

- | TRBJ2-1 | TRBV7-3 | TRBD2 | 17 | CASSAGGTSGRAGEQFF | TGTGCCAGCAGCGCAGGGGGTACTAGCGGGAGGGCCGGTGAGCAGTTCTTC
few | TRBJ2-3 | TRBV27 | TRBD2 | 15 | CASSSRGGFTDTQYF | TGTGCCAGCAGTTCCCGGGGGGGCTTCACAGATACGCAGTATTTT
- | TRBJ1-6 | TRBV27 | - | 17 | CASSPSTRSSYNSPLHF | TGTGCCAGCAGTCCCTCTACAAGGAGCTCCTATAATTCACCCCTCCACTTT
- | TRBJ1-6 | TRBV19 | - | 13 | CASRDSYNSPLHF | TGTGCCAGTAGGGATTCCTATAATTCACCCCTCCACTTT
- | TRBJ2-1 | TRBV5-8 | - | 15 | CASSLRAVSYNEQFF | TGTGCCAGCAGCTTGAGGGCGGTCTCCTACAATGAGCAGTTCTTC
- | TRBJ2-5 | TRBV2 | TRBD1 | 15 | CASSEFTGGQETQYF | TGTGCCAGCAGTGAATTTACAGGGGGGCAAGAGACCCAGTACTTC
medium-sized | TRBJ2-1 | TRBV5-4 | - | 13 | CASRAIGYNEQFF | TGTGCCAGCAGGGCTATCGGTTACAATGAGCAGTTCTTC
- | TRBJ2-3 | TRBV28 | TRBD2 | 17 | CASSSAWAGGPGDTQYF | TGTGCCAGCTCCTCCGCGTGGGCGGGAGGGCCGGGAGATACGCAGTATTTT
few | TRBJ2-3 | TRBV6-1 | TRBD1 | 14 | CASSDRQGADTQYF | TGTGCCAGCAGTGATCGACAGGGGGCAGATACGCAGTATTTT
- | TRBJ2-3 | TRBV7-2 | - | 13 | CASGTRRTDTQYF | TGTGCCAGCGGCACACGGAGAACAGATACGCAGTATTTT
- | TRBJ1-2 | TRBV4-3 | - | 18 | CASSQSPATVGSGYGYTF | TGCGCCAGCAGCCAAAGCCCGGCGACAGTGGGGAGTGGCTATGGCTACACCTTC
- | TRBJ2-4 | TRBV28 | TRBD1 | 14 | CASKPDRVGNIQYF | TGTGCCAGCAAGCCGGACAGGGTTGGCAACATTCAGTACTTC
- | TRBJ1-1 | TRBV7-3 | - | 15 | CASSGGEQGSTEAFF | TGTGCCAGCAGCGGGGGCGAGCAGGGGAGCACTGAAGCTTTCTTT
- | TRBJ1-2 | TRBV5-1 | - | 14 | CASSDGRGDYGYTF | TGCGCCAGCAGCGACGGCCGAGGGGACTATGGCTACACCTTC
- | TRBJ2-7 | TRBV9 | - | 15 | CASSPGFGGTYEQYF | TGTGCCAGCAGCCCGGGTTTTGGGGGGACCTACGAGCAGTACTTC
- | TRBJ1-5 | TRBV19 | - | 15 | CASTGLERSNQPQHF | TGTGCCAGTACAGGCCTGGAGCGTAGCAATCAGCCCCAGCATTTT
- | TRBJ1-1 | TRBV28 | - | 14 | CASSLAFQNTEAFF | TGTGCCAGCAGTTTGGCGTTTCAGAACACTGAAGCTTTCTTT
- | TRBJ1-4 | TRBV9 | - | 16 | CASSVGQVATNEKLFF | TGTGCCAGCAGCGTAGGACAGGTTGCAACTAATGAAAAACTGTTTTTT
- | TRBJ2-7 | TRBV2 | - | 14 | CASVKGGSSYEQYF | TGTGCCAGCGTGAAAGGAGGTTCCTCCTACGAGCAGTACTTC
few | TRBJ2-2 | TRBV19 | - | 15 | CASSRGLGGTGELFF | TGTGCCAGTAGTCGTGGGCTGGGCGGCACCGGGGAGCTGTTTTTT
- | TRBJ1-5 | TRBV7-9 | - | 13 | CASSSDGNQPQHF | TGTGCCAGCAGCTCGGACGGAAATCAGCCCCAGCATTTT
- | TRBJ1-5 | TRBV19 | TRBD1 | 15 | CASSTGQASNQPQHF | TGTGCCAGTAGTACGGGACAGGCCAGCAATCAGCCCCAGCATTTT
- | TRBJ1-3 | TRBV7-8 | TRBD1 | 17 | CASSTSVWTGSGNTIYF | TGTGCCAGCAGCACCTCTGTTTGGACAGGATCTGGAAACACCATATATTTT
- | TRBJ2-7 | TRBV19 | TRBD1 | 13 | CASKGTGVYEQYF | TGTGCCAGTAAAGGGACAGGGGTGTACGAGCAGTACTTC
- | TRBJ2-3 | TRBV7-9 | TRBD1 | 14 | CASSLGTGVDTQYF | TGTGCCAGCAGCTTGGGGACAGGGGTTGATACGCAGTATTTT
few | TRBJ2-3 | TRBV3-1/TRBV3-2 | TRBD2 | 19 | CASSQEGIAGLGSPDTQYF | TGTGCCAGCAGCCAAGAGGGGATAGCGGGACTTGGCTCCCCAGATACGCAGTATTTT
few | TRBJ2-7 | TRBV7-9 | - | 13 | CASSLGQPYEQYF | TGTGCCAGCAGCTTAGGACAGCCCTACGAGCAGTACTTC
- | TRBJ2-1 | TRBV7-9 | - | 12 | CASSNAYNEQFF | TGTGCCAGCAGTAACGCCTACAATGAGCAGTTCTTC
- | TRBJ1-1 | TRBV5-1 | - | 15 | CASSMGRTGQTEAFF | TGCGCCAGCAGCATGGGACGTACAGGACAGACTGAAGCTTTCTTT
- | TRBJ2-5 | TRBV24-1 | TRBD2 | 16 | CATSDLVAGGGETQYF | TGTGCCACCAGTGATTTAGTAGCGGGAGGGGGAGAGACCCAGTACTTC
- | TRBJ2-7 | TRBV27 | - | 13 | CASSLAAGYEQYF | TGTGCCAGCAGTTTAGCAGCGGGCTACGAGCAGTACTTC
- | TRBJ2-1 | TRBV4-3 | - | 15 | CASSQAPDHYNEQFF | TGCGCCAGCAGCCAAGCGCCCGACCACTACAATGAGCAGTTCTTC
few | TRBJ2-7 | TRBV9 | - | 12 | CASNQGGYEQYF | TGTGCCAGCAATCAGGGGGGCTACGAGCAGTACTTC
- | TRBJ2-3 | TRBV7-8 | TRBD2 | 22 | CASSFRVPGAGGRYTSTDTQYF | TGTGCCAGCAGCTTTAGGGTCCCCGGGGCGGGAGGGCGGTATACTAGCACAGATACGCAGTATTTT
- | TRBJ1-4 | TRBV5-1 | TRBD1 | 13 | CASRYRGGGKLFF | TGCGCCAGCAGATACAGGGGCGGGGGAAAACTGTTTTTT
few | TRBJ2-5 | TRBV24-1 | - | 13 | CATSVSGSETQYF | TGTGCCACCAGTGTATCCGGCTCGGAGACCCAGTACTTC
- | TRBJ2-1 | TRBV6-7 | - | 19 | CASSYPLGAGDRPQGEQFF | TGTGCCAGCAGTTACCCCCTGGGGGCGGGGGACCGTCCCCAGGGTGAGCAGTTCTTC
- | TRBJ2-7 | TRBV18 | - | 15 | CASSPRTASSYEQYF | TGTGCCAGCTCACCAAGGACGGCGAGCTCCTACGAGCAGTACTTC
once | TRBJ1-1 | TRBV28 | - | 14 | CASTLLGNWAEAFF | TGTGCCAGCACCTTGCTGGGTAACTGGGCTGAAGCTTTCTTT
few | TRBJ2-7 | TRBV6-5 | TRBD2 | 15 | CASSYVSAAGVEQYF | TGTGCCAGCAGTTACGTTTCGGCCGCGGGGGTCGAGCAGTACTTC
- | TRBJ2-7 | TRBV6-5 | TRBD2 | 16 | CASSYSGAGGIYEQYF | TGTGCCAGCAGTTACTCGGGTGCGGGGGGGATCTACGAGCAGTACTTC
few | TRBJ2-7 | TRBV7-2 | TRBD1 | 14 | CASSFQQGPYEQYF | TGTGCCAGCAGCTTCCAACAGGGGCCCTACGAGCAGTACTTC
- | TRBJ2-5 | TRBV7-2 | TRBD1 | 14 | CASGWGQGVETQYF | TGTGCCAGCGGCTGGGGACAGGGGGTAGAGACCCAGTACTTC
few | TRBJ2-7 | TRBV9 | - | 14 | CASSGGRDLYEQYF | TGTGCCAGCAGCGGTGGGCGGGATCTCTACGAGCAGTACTTC